One and the same sample provided the 14 T cell receptor beta chains below, sequenced in a study of OX40 agonist ivuxolimab in advanced cancers. Libraries were prepared by immunoSEQ multiplex PCR; TCRdb keeps only in-frame clonotypes and omits some of them. The sample has tens of thousands of clones; 65% to 85% are singletons. The source was CD4+ or CD8+ T cells sorted from blood, collected in a trial of the OX40 agonist ivuxolimab. Every receptor here comes from an adult with an advanced solid tumor such as melanoma, head and neck, liver or kidney cancer.

In nucleotides, the CDR3 is TGTGCCAGCAGCTTACGCGGGGATCGGACCGGGGAGCTGTTTTTT. Protein sequence: CASSLRGDRTGELFF. The chain uses TRBV11-3 and TRBJ2-2, with D maybe TRBD2 (6 bases). The CDR3 contains 15 residues. The germline CDR1 and CDR2 sequences are SGHNT and YENEEA. V lost 2 bases, J lost 5 bases, and 12 bases lay in between.

The chain joins TRBV7-9 to TRBJ2-3, with D unresolved. The V end lost 5 bases, the J end lost 2 bases, and 11 bases lay between the germline ends. The CDR3 consists of 14 residues. CDR1 SEHNR and CDR2 FQNEAQ come from the germline V gene (reference sequence). CDR3 residues: CASSPPSHTDTQYF. CDR3 in DNA: TGTGCCAGCAGCCCACCGTCCCACACAGATACGCAGTATTTT.

This clone was seen only a few times. The chain carries TRBV30 and TRBJ1-2; D gene uncertain. CDR1 and CDR2 from the germline V gene are GTSNPN and SVGIG (reference sequence). This CDR3 has 15 amino acids. V gave up 2 bases and J gave up 7 bases, with 20 bases separating them. CDR3 coding DNA: TGTGCCTGGAGTCTCGGAGGTACAGATCCGGCTGGCTACACCTTC. Translating it yields CAWSLGGTDPAGYTF.

The chain's CDR3 is CASKSQQVETQYF. The CDR3 DNA reads TGTGCCAGCAAGAGTCAGCAGGTAGAGACCCAGTACTTC. The V and J genes are TRBV2 and TRBJ2-5; D gene uncertain. Germline lookup yields CDR1 SNHLY and CDR2 FYNNEI. Between the trimmed V and J ends, which lost 7 bases and 4 bases, there was a span of 13 bases. The CDR3 runs to 13 residues.

The gene calls are TRBV2 and TRBJ1-2; 8 bases are a match to TRBD1. Germline V lookup: CDR1 SNHLY, CDR2 FYNNEI. The V gene end was trimmed by 6 bases and the J gene end by 1 base; junction bases not matched to a gene: 7. The CDR3 is 15 amino acids. CDR3 in DNA: TGTGCCAGCAGCCCACAGGGGGACCTTAACTATGGCTACACCTTC. This translates into CASSPQGDLNYGYTF.

The V and J genes are TRBV29-1 and TRBJ2-1; D uncertain. V was pared by 4 bases and J by 5 bases, with 3 bases between. The germline V gene has CDR1 SQVTM and CDR2 ANQGSEA. CDR3 length: 10 amino acids. The CDR3: CSVVNNEQFF. Written as DNA, the CDR3 is TGCAGCGTTGTTAACAATGAGCAGTTCTTC.

This clone was seen once. V usage is TRBV19 and J usage is TRBJ1-1, with 7 bases identical to TRBD1. This CDR3 contains 15 residues. Per germline, CDR1 LNHDA and CDR2 SQIVND (reference sequence). Germline trimming cut 7 bases from V and 0 bases from J; bases unmatched to any gene: 8. This CDR3 is CASNTGQWVNTEAFF. DNA of the CDR3: TGTGCCAGTAACACGGGACAGTGGGTGAACACTGAAGCTTTCTTT.

The J gene is TRBJ1-2, the V gene TRBV14; D is perhaps TRBD1 (6 bases). Deletions cut 0 bases from V and 6 bases from J, with 14 bases between. Germline V gene sequence: CDR1 SGHDN, CDR2 FVKESK. The CDR3 has 15 amino acids. CDR3 nucleotides: TGTGCCAGCAGCCAAGAGTGGGGGGCGGTGAATGGCTACACCTTC. Translated, it gives CASSQEWGAVNGYTF.

This chain connects TRBV19 to TRBJ1-4, with TRBD1 identical over 8 bases. Germline V lookup: CDR1 LNHDA, CDR2 SQIVND (reference sequence). This CDR3 is built from 16 residues. V trimming: 5 bases; J trimming: 3 bases; junction bases outside the gene matches: 8. The DNA for the CDR3 is TGTGCCAGTAGTCCCGGACAGGGTTTTGCTAATGAAAAACTGTTTTTT. Protein sequence: CASSPGQGFANEKLFF.

Only a few counts were recorded for this clone. The genes are TRBV5-1 and TRBJ1-1; possibly TRBD1 for D (6 bases). Germline values: CDR1 SGHRS, CDR2 YFSETQ. With 5 bases removed from V and 2 bases from J, the gap between germline ends came to 10 bases. CDR3 size: 13 residues. CDR3 DNA sequence: TGCGCCAGCAGTGGACAGACAAACACTGAAGCTTTCTTT. Residues: CASSGQTNTEAFF.

This chain joins TRBV25-1 and TRBJ1-2, with 7 bases that match TRBD1. The CDR3 totals 14 residues. The V gene end was trimmed by 1 base and the J gene end by 2 bases; junction bases not matched to a gene: 1. Looked up from germline, CDR1 is MGHDK and CDR2 is SYGVNS. The CDR3 here is CASSELTGNYGYTF. The CDR3 coding sequence is TGTGCCAGCAGTGAATTGACAGGGAACTATGGCTACACCTTC.

This clone was counted only a few times. This chain connects TRBV5-1 to TRBJ2-7; possible D gene TRBD2, 6 bases. V was cut by 4 bases and J by 2 bases, with 19 bases left in between. This CDR3 region has 16 residues. Looked up from germline, CDR1 is SGHRS and CDR2 is YFSETQ. As DNA, the CDR3 is TGCGCCAGCAGCCTGGGTGGAGCGGGCCCCACCTACGAGCAGTACTTC. This translates into CASSLGGAGPTYEQYF.

V is TRBV5-4 and J is TRBJ2-5; D gene unclear. The germline V gene encodes CDR1 SGHNT and CDR2 YYREEE (reference sequence). The CDR3 is made up of 11 amino acids. The V end lost 5 bases, the J end lost 4 bases, and 6 bases lay between the germline ends. The CDR3 here is CASSTTETQYF. The CDR3 bases are TGTGCCAGCAGTACGACAGAGACCCAGTACTTC.

This rearrangement joins TRBV11-2 to TRBJ2-7, with D unclear. CDR1 SGHAT and CDR2 FQNNGV come from the germline V gene. Between the trimmed V and J ends, which lost 0 bases and 2 bases, there was a span of 8 bases. The CDR3 is made up of 14 amino acids. In nucleotides, the CDR3 is TGTGCCAGCAGCTTAGAGGCCGGCGCCTACGAGCAGTACTTC. It translates to CASSLEAGAYEQYF.